This entry lists 32 T cell receptor beta chains sequenced from one sample in a study of OX40 agonist ivuxolimab in advanced cancers. The table came from immunoSEQ multiplex PCR; TCRdb's copy has only in-frame clones and leaves some out. The table includes fewer than 70,000 clones, approximately 87% detected once. The sample in question was CD4+ or CD8+ T cells sorted from blood, obtained in a trial of the OX40 agonist ivuxolimab. The receptor source for this set is an adult with an advanced solid tumor such as melanoma, head and neck, liver or kidney cancer.

V and J are TRBV4-3 and TRBJ1-1; D unresolved. V was clipped by 0 bases and J by 5 bases, with 13 bases between them. In germline, CDR1 is LGHNA, CDR2 YSLEER. The CDR3 loop spans 15 amino acids. In nucleotides, the CDR3 is TGCGCCAGCAGCCAAGACGGAACCCGAGGAACTGAAGCTTTCTTT. This codes for CASSQDGTRGTEAFF.

The chain couples TRBV14 to TRBJ2-1; unclear D gene. The CDR3 loop spans 13 amino acids. CDR1 is SGHDN, CDR2 FVKESK, per germline. V lost 5 bases and J 5 bases, leaving 10 bases between the germline ends. The CDR3 region is CASSEHLDNEQFF. CDR3 DNA sequence: TGTGCCAGCAGCGAACACTTGGACAATGAGCAGTTCTTC.

The J gene is TRBJ2-2, the V gene TRBV19; 10 bases match TRBD1. The CDR3 loop spans 14 amino acids. V shed 7 bases and J 4 bases; nucleotides not matched to a gene: 3. Germline CDR1 LNHDA, CDR2 SQIVND (reference sequence). The CDR3 DNA is TGTGCCAGTATCCGACAGGGGGCCACCGGGGAGCTGTTTTTT. Residues: CASIRQGATGELFF.

This sequence joins TRBV7-8 and TRBJ1-3; maybe TRBD1 (5 bases). The CDR3 runs 15 residues. Germline V lookup: CDR1 SGHVS, CDR2 FQNEAQ. V was shortened by 1 base and J by 6 bases, with 13 bases between the two germline ends. The CDR3 loop is CASSLGPGVINTIYF. CDR3 sequence (DNA): TGTGCCAGCAGCTTAGGGCCGGGGGTTATAAACACCATATATTTT.

This clone was found a few times. The V and J genes are TRBV7-9 and TRBJ2-7; 9 nucleotides align to TRBD1. CDR1 and CDR2 (germline): SEHNR, FQNEAQ (reference sequence). After removal of 3 bases from V and 7 bases from J, the junction contained 7 bases not matched to a gene. There are 14 residues in the CDR3. In nucleotides, the CDR3 is TGTGCCAGCAGCTTGGGACAGGGAATTTGGGAGCAGTACTTC. It is translated as CASSLGQGIWEQYF. Based on the CDR3 plus reference TRBV7-9 and TRBJ2-7, the full variable domain is DTGVSQNPRHKITKRGQNVTFRCDPISEHNRLYWYRQTLGQGPEFLTYFQNEAQLEKSRLLSDRFSAERPKGSFSTLEIQRTEQGDSAMYLCASSLGQGIWEQYFGPGTRLTVT.

In its sample, this clone was seen a few times. The chain is built from TRBV7-9 and TRBJ2-7; D is undetermined. The CDR3 covers 11 residues. Trimming pared 1 base from V and 7 bases from J, leaving 5 bases between. The germline V gene encodes CDR1 SEHNR and CDR2 FQNEAQ (reference sequence). The CDR3 protein is CASSLGAEQYF. CDR3 bases: TGTGCCAGCAGCTTAGGGGCGGAGCAGTACTTC.

The gene calls are TRBV30 and TRBJ2-1; D possibly uses TRBD1 or TRBD2 (5 bases each). CDR3 length equals 14 residues. The V end lost 4 bases, the J end lost 5 bases, and 15 bases lay between the germline ends. Germline CDR1 is GTSNPN and CDR2 is SVGIG (reference sequence). The CDR3 DNA reads TGTGCCTGGAAGACTATGACCAGGGACAATGAGCAGTTCTTC. As protein: CAWKTMTRDNEQFF.

V usage is TRBV5-6 and J usage is TRBJ2-1; 12 nucleotides align to TRBD1. The CDR3 covers 16 residues. Germline V gene sequence: CDR1 SGHDT, CDR2 YYEEEE. The junction had 4 bases not matched to a gene; V was cut back by 4 bases and J by 2 bases. CDR3 sequence: CASSGGTGGAYNEQFF. In nucleotides, the CDR3 is TGTGCCAGCAGCGGTGGGACAGGGGGCGCCTACAATGAGCAGTTCTTC.

The chain couples TRBV10-1 to TRBJ1-1; no reliable D call. The CDR3 is 15 amino acids. CDR1 and CDR2 from the germline V gene are WNHNN and SYGVQD (reference sequence). Trimming pared 8 bases from V and 4 bases from J, leaving 20 bases between. The CDR3 nucleotides read TGCGCCAGCGGAGGAGAATTGCGGGGTGGCACTGAAGCTTTCTTT. Translating it yields CASGGELRGGTEAFF.

The genes are TRBV6-6 and TRBJ1-4; D call uncertain. Trimming shortened V by 7 bases and J by 0 bases, and 12 bases separated the two germline ends. This CDR3 is 15 amino acids long. The germline V gene encodes CDR1 MNHNY and CDR2 SVGAGI (reference sequence). The CDR3 DNA sequence: TGTGCCAGCACCCCAGTGAGGCCAACTAATGAAAAACTGTTTTTT. Its protein product is CASTPVRPTNEKLFF.

The genes are TRBV11-3 and TRBJ2-1; 9 nucleotides agree with TRBD2. The CDR3 sequence is 17 residues long. V lost 5 bases, J lost 0 bases, and 8 bases stayed unmatched. Per germline, CDR1 SGHNT and CDR2 YENEEA. CDR3 DNA: TGTGCCAGCAGCACCCTAGCGGGATCGAGCTCCTACAATGAGCAGTTCTTC. Amino acid sequence: CASSTLAGSSSYNEQFF.

V gene TRBV10-3 combines with J gene TRBJ2-2; 10 nucleotides line up with TRBD1. J gave up 5 bases and V 6 bases, and 9 bases lay outside the gene matches. From germline, CDR1 is ENHRY and CDR2 SYGVKD. The CDR3 is made up of 16 amino acids. CDR3 sequence: CAIREPGQGRTGELFF. In DNA, the CDR3 is TGTGCCATCAGAGAACCGGGACAGGGGAGGACCGGGGAGCTGTTTTTT.

This sequence joins TRBV5-4 and TRBJ2-7; D not certain. Germline-derived CDR1 and CDR2 are SGHNT and YYREEE (reference sequence). The V and J ends lost 1 base and 3 bases respectively, with 5 bases between them. This CDR3 has 12 amino acids. Here the CDR3 DNA reads TGTGCCAGCAGCTTGATGTACTACGAGCAGTACTTC. Translated, it gives CASSLMYYEQYF.

V usage is TRBV4-1 and J usage is TRBJ1-4; D possibly corresponds to TRBD1 (6 bases). This CDR3 is 13 amino acids long. The germline V gene has CDR1 MGHRA and CDR2 YSYEKL. The V gene lost 3 bases and the J gene lost 8 bases, with 10 bases spanning the gap. The CDR3 coding sequence is TGCGCCAGCAGCCAGGCAGGGGACGAAAAACTGTTTTTT. It encodes CASSQAGDEKLFF.

V is TRBV5-1 and J is TRBJ2-5; D ambiguous. CDR1 and CDR2 from the germline V gene are SGHRS and YFSETQ. V was trimmed by 0 bases and J by 2 bases, leaving 11 bases between them. The CDR3 has 15 residues. CDR3 nucleotide sequence: TGCGCCAGCAGCTTGGACAGTGGACGTCAAGAGACCCAGTACTTC. Its protein product is CASSLDSGRQETQYF.

This rearrangement joins TRBV4-2 to TRBJ2-5; tentative D call: TRBD2 (6 bases). The closer fit of TRBJ2-7 to the DNA end suggests the J call may be wrong. Germline V gene sequence: CDR1 LGHNA, CDR2 YNFKEQ. This CDR3 spans 16 amino acids. The CDR3 loop reads CASSQDRDSGAYEQYF. Written as DNA, the CDR3 is TGTGCCAGCAGCCAAGACCGGGACTCCGGGGCCTACGAGCAGTACTTC.

In nucleotides, the CDR3 is TGCAGCGTTGAAAAAGCGGGGGGCCCAAATTACAATGAGCAGTTCTTC. Encoded protein: CSVEKAGGPNYNEQFF. This chain connects TRBV29-1 to TRBJ2-1; 9 nucleotides match TRBD2. V shed 2 bases and J 4 bases; nucleotides not matched to a gene: 9. Germline V lookup: CDR1 SQVTM, CDR2 ANQGSEA. There are 16 residues in the CDR3.

V usage is TRBV6-6 and J usage is TRBJ2-2, with D maybe TRBD1 (6 bases). Trimming removed 5 bases from V and 7 bases from J, with 11 bases in between. This CDR3 spans 13 amino acids. Germline V gene sequence: CDR1 MNHNY, CDR2 SVGAGI (reference sequence). CDR3 DNA: TGTGCCAGCAGTACCCAGGGGTACGGGGAGCTGTTTTTT. Translation: CASSTQGYGELFF.

The chain uses TRBV29-1 and TRBJ1-2; 10 bases line up with TRBD1. From germline, CDR1 is SQVTM and CDR2 ANQGSEA. V was pared by 0 bases and J by 4 bases, with 5 bases of the junction left unmatched. CDR3 size: 15 residues. The chain's CDR3 is CSVEDPGQGPYGYTF. Here the CDR3 DNA reads TGCAGCGTTGAAGACCCGGGACAGGGGCCCTATGGCTACACCTTC.

The rearrangement joins TRBV19 to TRBJ1-2, with no clear D. V dropped 5 bases and J dropped 0 bases, with 10 bases sitting between them. The V gene's germline CDR1 is LNHDA and CDR2 SQIVND (reference sequence). The CDR3 has 14 residues. The CDR3 DNA reads TGTGCCAGTAGTGTGATAGGTACTAACTATGGCTACACCTTC. Translation: CASSVIGTNYGYTF.

The chain has TRBV18 and TRBJ1-2, with 8 bases matching TRBD1. This CDR3 is 13 amino acids long. Germline-derived CDR1 and CDR2 are KGHSH and LQKENI. The ends lost 2 bases at V and 6 bases at J; junction bases unmatched: 2. CDR3 DNA sequence: TGTGCCAGCTCACCAAACAGGGGGGATGGCTACACCTTC. Its translation is CASSPNRGDGYTF.

The V and J genes are TRBV4-2 and TRBJ2-7, with D possibly TRBD1 on 6 matching bases. Trimming pared 2 bases from V and 2 bases from J, leaving 13 bases between. Germline CDR1 LGHNA, CDR2 YNFKEQ. CDR3 size: 15 residues. In nucleotides, the CDR3 is TGTGCCAGCAGCCAAACCGGGACACCTCCCTACGAGCAGTACTTC. It codes for CASSQTGTPPYEQYF.

The chain carries TRBV6-5 and TRBJ2-7; D not resolved. The CDR3 runs to 12 residues. CDR1 is MNHEY and CDR2 is SVGAGI in the germline V gene. CDR3 protein: CATTGSSYEQYF. CDR3 coding DNA: TGTGCGACAACGGGCAGCTCCTACGAGCAGTACTTC.

The rearrangement joins TRBV19 to TRBJ2-1, with D perhaps given as TRBD1 or TRBD2 (5 bases each). Germline V gene sequence: CDR1 LNHDA, CDR2 SQIVND (reference sequence). The CDR3 is made up of 16 amino acids. The V end was cut by 5 bases, the J end by 9 bases, with 23 bases between. The CDR3 region is CASSPWGRGDTGEQFF. CDR3 sequence (DNA): TGTGCCAGTAGTCCATGGGGACGAGGGGATACAGGTGAGCAGTTCTTC.

This chain joins TRBV5-1 and TRBJ1-1; D gene uncertain. V was pared by 5 bases and J by 1 base, with 12 bases between. The length of the CDR3 is 14 residues. The V gene's germline CDR1 is SGHRS and CDR2 YFSETQ. CDR3 in amino acids: CASRLDSWNTEAFF. The CDR3 nucleotides read TGCGCCAGCAGACTAGATAGTTGGAACACTGAAGCTTTCTTT. The full variable domain, with the rest looked up from reference TRBV5-1 and TRBJ1-1, is KAGVTQTPRYLIKTRGQQVTLSCSPISGHRSVSWYQQTPGQGLQFLFEYFSETQRNKGNFPGRFSGRQFSNSRSEMNVSTLELGDSALYLCASRLDSWNTEAFFGQGTRLTVV.

The V and J genes are TRBV7-3 and TRBJ2-2; D may be TRBD2 (5 bases). Per germline, CDR1 SGHTA and CDR2 FQGTGA. The CDR3 covers 16 residues. V was cut by 2 bases and J by 9 bases, with 19 bases left in between. The CDR3 loop is CASSLRPGSNNRELFF. As DNA, the CDR3 is TGTGCCAGCAGCTTACGTCCGGGGAGTAACAACAGGGAGCTGTTTTTT.

The rearrangement links TRBV9 to TRBJ1-1; D call uncertain. The CDR3 loop spans 15 amino acids. V lost 0 bases, J lost 3 bases, and 12 bases lay in between. Germline assignment: CDR1 SGDLS and CDR2 YYNGEE. Here the CDR3 DNA reads TGTGCCAGCAGCGTAGCGAAAGGTATGGACACTGAAGCTTTCTTT. Translating gives CASSVAKGMDTEAFF.

The chain couples TRBV10-3 to TRBJ1-2, with D hard to call. This CDR3 contains 14 residues. CDR1 ENHRY and CDR2 SYGVKD come from the germline V gene. Trimming removed 7 bases at V and 1 base at J, with 13 bases between. CDR3 region: CAIKGQADNYGYTF. In DNA, the CDR3 is TGTGCCATCAAGGGCCAAGCGGATAACTATGGCTACACCTTC.

This sequence joins TRBV7-2 and TRBJ2-2; tentatively, D is TRBD1 or TRBD2 (6 bases each). The CDR3 runs 16 residues. The V end was cut by 6 bases, the J end by 3 bases, with 17 bases between. Germline values: CDR1 SGHTA, CDR2 FQGNSA. CDR3: CASRKSGGRDTGELFF. The CDR3, as DNA: TGTGCCAGCAGAAAAAGTGGGGGGCGCGACACCGGGGAGCTGTTTTTT.

The V call is TRBV7-2, the J call TRBJ2-1, with D tentatively TRBD2 (7 bases). The V gene lost 11 bases and the J gene lost 4 bases, with 21 bases spanning the gap. In germline, CDR1 is SGHTA, CDR2 FQGNSA. This CDR3 comprises 15 residues. CDR3 DNA sequence: TGTGCCGCCTCCCGGGGCAGGGGAGGGTACAATGAGCAGTTCTTC. Its protein product is CAASRGRGGYNEQFF. Full variable domain (remainder filled in from reference TRBV7-2 and TRBJ2-1): GAGVSQSPSNKVTEKGKDVELRCDPISGHTALYWYRQSLGQGLEFLIYFQGNSAPDKSGLPSDRFSAERTGGSVSTLTIQRTQQEDSAVYLCAASRGRGGYNEQFFGPGTRLTVL.

The J gene is TRBJ2-2, the V gene TRBV29-1; D unclear. Germline V gene lookup returns CDR1 SQVTM and CDR2 ANQGSEA. V dropped 2 bases and J dropped 1 base, with 5 bases sitting between them. There are 13 residues in the CDR3. This CDR3 is CSVEQLNTGELFF. DNA of the CDR3: TGCAGCGTTGAACAACTGAACACCGGGGAGCTGTTTTTT.

This rearrangement joins TRBV5-1 to TRBJ1-2; 8 bases match TRBD1. Germline loops: CDR1 SGHRS, CDR2 YFSETQ. J was trimmed by 4 bases and V by 0 bases; bases with no gene match: 8. The CDR3 sequence is 16 residues long. The CDR3 here is CASSLARTGRSYGYTF. The CDR3 DNA is TGCGCCAGCAGCTTGGCCCGGACAGGGCGCTCCTATGGCTACACCTTC.